This T cell receptor (beta chain) was observed in a study of T-cell reconstitution after alpha-beta-depleted transplantation in children. During its preparation, the TCRbeta library received unique molecular identifiers. TCRdb reprocessed the PCR reads with MiXCR, giving one entry per CDR3 protein. The sample comprises 90,000 to 100,000 distinct CDR3 sequences, less than 25% of which are singletons, and 20% to 25% rests with the top ten. General study findings and limits: Two months or so post-transplant, alpha-beta T cells reportedly derived from several hundred expanded graft clones. From newly produced T cells came most of the T-cell counts and diversity one year after transplant. Some patients' high day-60 TCRbeta diversity was attributed to recipient cells surviving conditioning.

Details on this clonotype: The antigen is not known.

The CDR3 is made up of 18 amino acids. The V gene end was trimmed by 4 bases and the J gene end by 0 bases; junction bases not matched to a gene: 18. Germline V gene sequence: CDR1 SQVTM, CDR2 ANQGSEA. This clonotype originated in a boy between 2 and 15 years old with acute lymphoblastic leukemia, due to receive a stem cell transplant. Here the sequenced sample was PBMCs, taken before TCRalphabeta/CD19-depleted stem cell transplant. This chain joins TRBV29-1 and TRBJ2-7; 7 nucleotides line up with TRBD2. In nucleotides, the CDR3 is TGCAGCGTTGCTGACCTAGCGGAGGGTAGGGGATTCTCCTACGAGCAGTACTTC. It codes for CSVADLAEGRGFSYEQYF.